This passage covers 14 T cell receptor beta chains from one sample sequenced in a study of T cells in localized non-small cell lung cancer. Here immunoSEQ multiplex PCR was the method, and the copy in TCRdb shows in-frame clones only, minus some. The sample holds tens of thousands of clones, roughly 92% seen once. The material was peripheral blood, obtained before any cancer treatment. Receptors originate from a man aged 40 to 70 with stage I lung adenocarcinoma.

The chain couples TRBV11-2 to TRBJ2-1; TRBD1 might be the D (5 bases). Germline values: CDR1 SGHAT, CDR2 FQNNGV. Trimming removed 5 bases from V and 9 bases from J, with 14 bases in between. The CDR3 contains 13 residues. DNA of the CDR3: TGTGCCAGCAGCCCCCCGGACAAGCCTGAGCAGTTCTTC. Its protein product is CASSPPDKPEQFF.

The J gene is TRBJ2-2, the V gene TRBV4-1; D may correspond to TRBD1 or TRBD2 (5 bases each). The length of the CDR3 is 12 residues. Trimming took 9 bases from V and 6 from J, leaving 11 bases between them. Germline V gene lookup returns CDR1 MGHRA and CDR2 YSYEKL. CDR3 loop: CASSQGPGELFF. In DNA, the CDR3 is TGCGCCAGTTCTCAGGGACCCGGGGAGCTGTTTTTT.

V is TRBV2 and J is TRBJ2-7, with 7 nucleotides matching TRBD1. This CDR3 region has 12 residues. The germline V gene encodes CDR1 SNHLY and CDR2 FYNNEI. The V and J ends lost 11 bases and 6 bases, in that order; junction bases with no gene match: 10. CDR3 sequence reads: CAGRQGSVEQYF. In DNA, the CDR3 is TGTGCCGGACGACAGGGTTCTGTCGAGCAGTACTTC.

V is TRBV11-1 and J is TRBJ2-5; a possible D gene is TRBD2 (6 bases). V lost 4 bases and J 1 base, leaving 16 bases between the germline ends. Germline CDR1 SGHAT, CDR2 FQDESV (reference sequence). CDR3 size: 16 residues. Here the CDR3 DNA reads TGTGCCAGCAGCTCCCGAATAGCGGCCACCCAAGAGACCCAGTACTTC. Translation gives CASSSRIAATQETQYF.

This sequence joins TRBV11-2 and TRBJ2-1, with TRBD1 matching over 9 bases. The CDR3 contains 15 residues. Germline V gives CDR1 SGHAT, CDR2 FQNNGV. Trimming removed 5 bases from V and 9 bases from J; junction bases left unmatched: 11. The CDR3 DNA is TGTGCCAGCAGCCCCTCCGGGACAGGGAAAGGTGAGCAGTTCTTC. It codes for CASSPSGTGKGEQFF.

The CDR3 nucleotides read TGCGCCAGCAGCCAAGTGGAAGGGGAACTCGCTGAAGCTTTCTTT. It encodes CASSQVEGELAEAFF. The chain joins TRBV4-1 to TRBJ1-1, with TRBD1 as a possible D gene (5 bases). The CDR3 loop spans 15 amino acids. Germline V gives CDR1 MGHRA, CDR2 YSYEKL. Trimming stripped 1 base from V and 6 bases from J, with 15 bases between.

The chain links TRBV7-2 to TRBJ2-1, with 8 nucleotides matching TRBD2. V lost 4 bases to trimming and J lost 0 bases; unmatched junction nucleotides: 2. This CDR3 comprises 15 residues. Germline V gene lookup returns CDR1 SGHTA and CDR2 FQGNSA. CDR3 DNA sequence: TGTGCCAGCAGCTGGAGCGGGAGCTCCTACAATGAGCAGTTCTTC. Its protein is CASSWSGSSYNEQFF.

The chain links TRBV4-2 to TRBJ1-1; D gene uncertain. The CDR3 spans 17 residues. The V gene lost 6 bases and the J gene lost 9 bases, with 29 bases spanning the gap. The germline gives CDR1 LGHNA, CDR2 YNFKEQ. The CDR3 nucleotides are TGTGCCAGCAGTAATGCCGTGATGGCCGGTCCCACACTCAAAGCTTTCTTT. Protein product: CASSNAVMAGPTLKAFF.

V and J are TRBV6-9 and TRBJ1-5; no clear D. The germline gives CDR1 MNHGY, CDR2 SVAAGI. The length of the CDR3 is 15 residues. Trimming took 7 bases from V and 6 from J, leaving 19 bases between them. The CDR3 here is CASTYLPEGAQPQHF. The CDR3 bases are TGTGCCAGCACTTACCTCCCTGAGGGTGCTCAGCCCCAGCATTTT.

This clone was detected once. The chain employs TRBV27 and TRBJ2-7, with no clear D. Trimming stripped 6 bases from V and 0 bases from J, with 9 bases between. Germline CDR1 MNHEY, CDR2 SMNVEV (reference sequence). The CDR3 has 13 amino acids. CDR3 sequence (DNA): TGTGCCAGCAGGGGAAGCATCTCCTACGAGCAGTACTTC. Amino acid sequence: CASRGSISYEQYF.

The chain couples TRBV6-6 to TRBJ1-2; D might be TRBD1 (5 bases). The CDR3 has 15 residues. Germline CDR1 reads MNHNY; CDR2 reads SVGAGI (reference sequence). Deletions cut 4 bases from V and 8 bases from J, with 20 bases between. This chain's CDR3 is CASSSFSTDRNGYTF. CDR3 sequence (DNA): TGTGCCAGCAGTTCGTTTTCGACAGACCGTAACGGCTACACCTTC.

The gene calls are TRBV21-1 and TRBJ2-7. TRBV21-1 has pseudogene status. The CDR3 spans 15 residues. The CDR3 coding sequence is TGTGCCAGCAGCAAAGGGGATAAGGTTACCTACGAGCAGTACTTC. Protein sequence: CASSKGDKVTYEQYF.

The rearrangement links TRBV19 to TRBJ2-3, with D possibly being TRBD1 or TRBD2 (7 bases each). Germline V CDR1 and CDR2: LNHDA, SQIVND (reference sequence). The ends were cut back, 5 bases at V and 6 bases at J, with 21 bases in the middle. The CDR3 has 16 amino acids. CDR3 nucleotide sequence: TGTGCCAGTAGTCCATCCCCGGGGAGGGGGCCGGATACGCAGTATTTT. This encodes CASSPSPGRGPDTQYF.

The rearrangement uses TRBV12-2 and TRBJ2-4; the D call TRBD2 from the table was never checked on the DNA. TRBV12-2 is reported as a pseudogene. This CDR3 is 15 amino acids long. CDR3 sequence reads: CASRLAWENPNIQYF. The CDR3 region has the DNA TGTGCAAGTCGCTTAGCGTGGGAGAATCCAAACATTCAGTACTTC.